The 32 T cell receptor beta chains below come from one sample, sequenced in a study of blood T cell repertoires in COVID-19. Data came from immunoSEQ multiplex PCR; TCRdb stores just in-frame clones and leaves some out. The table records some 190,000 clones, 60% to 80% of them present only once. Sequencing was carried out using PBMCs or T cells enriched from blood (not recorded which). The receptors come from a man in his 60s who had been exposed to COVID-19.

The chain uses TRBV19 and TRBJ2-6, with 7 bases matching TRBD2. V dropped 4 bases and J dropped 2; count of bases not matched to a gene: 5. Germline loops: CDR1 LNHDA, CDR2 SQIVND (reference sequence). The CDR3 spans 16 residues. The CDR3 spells CASSTPGGTGANVLTF. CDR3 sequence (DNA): TGTGCCAGTAGTACCCCGGGGGGAACTGGGGCCAACGTCCTGACTTTC. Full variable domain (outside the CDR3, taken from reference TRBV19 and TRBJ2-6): DGGITQSPKYLFRKEGQNVTLSCEQNLNHDAMYWYRQDPGQGLRLIYYSQIVNDFQKGDIAEGYSVSREKKESFPLTVTSAQKNPTAFYLCASSTPGGTGANVLTFGAGSRLTVL.

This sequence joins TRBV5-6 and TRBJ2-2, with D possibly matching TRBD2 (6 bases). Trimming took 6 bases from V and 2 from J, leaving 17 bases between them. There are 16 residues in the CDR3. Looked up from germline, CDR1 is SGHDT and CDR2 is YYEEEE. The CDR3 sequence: CASTWTGGPNTGELFF. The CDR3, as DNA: TGTGCCAGCACCTGGACCGGGGGACCAAACACCGGGGAGCTGTTTTTT.

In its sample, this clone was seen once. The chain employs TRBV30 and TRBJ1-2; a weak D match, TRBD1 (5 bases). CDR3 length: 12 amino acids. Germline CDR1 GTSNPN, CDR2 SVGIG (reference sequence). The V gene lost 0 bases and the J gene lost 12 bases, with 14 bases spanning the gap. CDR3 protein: CAWSVVGGLNTF. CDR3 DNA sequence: TGTGCCTGGAGTGTAGTGGGGGGATTAAACACCTTC.

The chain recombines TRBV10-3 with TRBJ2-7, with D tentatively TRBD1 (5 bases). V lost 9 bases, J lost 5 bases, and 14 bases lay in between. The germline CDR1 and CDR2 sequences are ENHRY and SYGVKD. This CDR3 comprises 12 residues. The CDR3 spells CAITAGHDEQYF. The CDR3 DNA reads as TGTGCCATAACGGCAGGGCACGACGAGCAGTACTTC.

The CDR3 nucleotides are TGCGCCAGCAGCCAGGTAGTGTACGAGCAGTACTTC. Translation: CASSQVVYEQYF. This rearrangement joins TRBV10-2 to TRBJ2-7; D gene uncertain. V was clipped by 6 bases and J by 4 bases, with 10 bases between them. The CDR3 runs to 12 residues. The V gene's germline CDR1 is WSHSY and CDR2 SAAADI.

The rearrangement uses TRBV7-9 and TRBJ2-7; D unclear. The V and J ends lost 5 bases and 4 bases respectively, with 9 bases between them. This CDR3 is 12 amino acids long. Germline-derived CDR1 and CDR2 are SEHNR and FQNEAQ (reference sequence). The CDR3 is CASSIQEYEQYF. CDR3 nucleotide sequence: TGTGCCAGCAGCATACAAGAATACGAGCAGTACTTC.

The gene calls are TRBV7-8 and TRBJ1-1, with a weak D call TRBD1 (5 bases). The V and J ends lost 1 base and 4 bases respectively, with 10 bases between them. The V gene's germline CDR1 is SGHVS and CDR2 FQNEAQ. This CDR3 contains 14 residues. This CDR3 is CASSLVTGGTEAFF. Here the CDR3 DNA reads TGTGCCAGCAGCTTAGTTACGGGGGGCACTGAAGCTTTCTTT.

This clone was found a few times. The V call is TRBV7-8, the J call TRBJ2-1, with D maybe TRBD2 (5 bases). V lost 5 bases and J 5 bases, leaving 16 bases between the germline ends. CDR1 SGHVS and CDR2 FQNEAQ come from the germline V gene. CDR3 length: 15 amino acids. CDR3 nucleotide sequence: TGTGCCAGCAGCCAGAAAGAGGGCTTCCACAATGAGCAGTTCTTC. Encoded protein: CASSQKEGFHNEQFF.

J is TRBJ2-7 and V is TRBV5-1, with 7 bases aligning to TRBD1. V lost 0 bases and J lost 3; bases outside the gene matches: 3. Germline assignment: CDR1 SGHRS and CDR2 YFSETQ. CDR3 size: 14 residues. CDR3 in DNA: TGCGCCAGCAGCTTGGAACAGGGGTTCTACGAGCAGTACTTC. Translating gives CASSLEQGFYEQYF. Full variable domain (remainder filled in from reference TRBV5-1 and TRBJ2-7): KAGVTQTPRYLIKTRGQQVTLSCSPISGHRSVSWYQQTPGQGLQFLFEYFSETQRNKGNFPGRFSGRQFSNSRSEMNVSTLELGDSALYLCASSLEQGFYEQYFGPGTRLTVT.

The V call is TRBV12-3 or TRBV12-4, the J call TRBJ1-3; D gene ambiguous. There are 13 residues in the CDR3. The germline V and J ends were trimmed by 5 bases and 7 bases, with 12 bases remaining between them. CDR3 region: CASSTNTWNTIYF. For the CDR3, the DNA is TGTGCCAGCAGTACGAACACCTGGAACACCATATATTTT.

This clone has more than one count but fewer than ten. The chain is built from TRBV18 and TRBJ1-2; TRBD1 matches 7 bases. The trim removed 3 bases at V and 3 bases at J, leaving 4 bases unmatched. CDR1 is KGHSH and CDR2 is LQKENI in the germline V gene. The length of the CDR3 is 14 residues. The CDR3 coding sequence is TGTGCCAGCTCACCGGACAGGAACTACTATGGCTACACCTTC. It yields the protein CASSPDRNYYGYTF.

CDR3 sequence reads: CASSVAVGAYGYTF. CDR3 coding DNA: TGTGCCAGCAGCGTAGCTGTGGGAGCCTATGGCTACACCTTC. The rearrangement links TRBV9 to TRBJ1-2, with unresolved D. Per germline, CDR1 SGDLS and CDR2 YYNGEE. There are 14 residues in the CDR3. Deletions cut 0 bases from V and 4 bases from J, with 10 bases between.

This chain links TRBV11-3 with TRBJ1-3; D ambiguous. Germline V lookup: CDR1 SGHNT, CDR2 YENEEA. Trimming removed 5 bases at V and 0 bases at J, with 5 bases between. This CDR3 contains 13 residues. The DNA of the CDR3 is TGTGCCAGCAGCGCTAACTCTGGAAACACCATATATTTT. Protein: CASSANSGNTIYF.

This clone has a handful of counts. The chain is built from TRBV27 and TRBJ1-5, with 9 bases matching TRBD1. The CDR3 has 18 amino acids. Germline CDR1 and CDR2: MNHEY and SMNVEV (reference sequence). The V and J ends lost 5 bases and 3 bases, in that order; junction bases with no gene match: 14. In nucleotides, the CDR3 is TGTGCCAGCAGTCCAACTTCCGGGACAGGGTCTTCCAATCAGCCCCAGCATTTT. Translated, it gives CASSPTSGTGSSNQPQHF.

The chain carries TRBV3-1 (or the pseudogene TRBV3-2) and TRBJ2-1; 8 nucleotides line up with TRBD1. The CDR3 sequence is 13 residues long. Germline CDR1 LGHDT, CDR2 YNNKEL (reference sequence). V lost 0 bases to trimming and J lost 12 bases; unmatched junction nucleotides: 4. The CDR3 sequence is CASSQESTGGQFF. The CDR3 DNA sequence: TGTGCCAGCAGCCAAGAGTCAACAGGGGGGCAGTTCTTC.

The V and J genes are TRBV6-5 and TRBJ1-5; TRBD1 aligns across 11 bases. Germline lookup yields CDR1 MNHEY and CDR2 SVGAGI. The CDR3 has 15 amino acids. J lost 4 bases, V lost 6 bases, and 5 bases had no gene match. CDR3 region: CASRTGTGGNQPQHF. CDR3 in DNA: TGTGCCAGCAGGACCGGGACAGGGGGTAATCAGCCCCAGCATTTT.

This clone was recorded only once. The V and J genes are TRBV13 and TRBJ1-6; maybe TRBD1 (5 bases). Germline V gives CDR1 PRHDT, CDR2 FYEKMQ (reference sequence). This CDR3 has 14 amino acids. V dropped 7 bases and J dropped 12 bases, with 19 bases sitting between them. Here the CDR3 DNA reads TGTGCCAGCACCCTTGGACGGGGGATAAGACCCCTCCACTTT. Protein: CASTLGRGIRPLHF.

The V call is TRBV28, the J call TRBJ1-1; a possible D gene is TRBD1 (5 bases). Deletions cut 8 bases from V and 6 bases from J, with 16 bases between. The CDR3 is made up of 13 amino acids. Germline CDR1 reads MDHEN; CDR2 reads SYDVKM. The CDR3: CASAKGFQAEAFF. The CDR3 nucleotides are TGTGCCAGCGCGAAGGGGTTTCAGGCTGAAGCTTTCTTT. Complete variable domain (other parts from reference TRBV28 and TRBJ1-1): DVKVTQSSRYLVKRTGEKVFLECVQDMDHENMFWYRQDPGLGLRLIYFSYDVKMKEKGDIPEGYSVSREKKERFSLILESASTNQTSMYLCASAKGFQAEAFFGQGTRLTVV.

The CDR3 here is CASTPDERGDTQYF. CDR3 DNA: TGTGCCAGCACCCCGGACGAGCGGGGAGATACGCAGTATTTT. The chain has TRBV11-2 and TRBJ2-3, with 7 bases matching TRBD2. Germline CDR1 reads SGHAT; CDR2 reads FQNNGV. Losses at the gene ends were 7 bases for V and 5 bases for J; bases not matched to a gene: 9. This CDR3 spans 14 amino acids.

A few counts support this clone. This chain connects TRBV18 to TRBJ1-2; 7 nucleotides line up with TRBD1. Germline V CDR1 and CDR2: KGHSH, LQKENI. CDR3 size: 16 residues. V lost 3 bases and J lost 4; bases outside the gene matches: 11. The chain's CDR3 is CASSPAGGDRAYGYTF. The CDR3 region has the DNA TGTGCCAGCTCACCTGCGGGTGGTGACAGGGCCTATGGCTACACCTTC.

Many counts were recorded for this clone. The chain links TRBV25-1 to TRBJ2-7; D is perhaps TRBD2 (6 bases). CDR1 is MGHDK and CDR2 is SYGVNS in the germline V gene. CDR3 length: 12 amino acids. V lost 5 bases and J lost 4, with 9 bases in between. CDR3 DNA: TGTGCCAGCAGTAATAGCGGTTACGAGCAGTACTTC. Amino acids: CASSNSGYEQYF.

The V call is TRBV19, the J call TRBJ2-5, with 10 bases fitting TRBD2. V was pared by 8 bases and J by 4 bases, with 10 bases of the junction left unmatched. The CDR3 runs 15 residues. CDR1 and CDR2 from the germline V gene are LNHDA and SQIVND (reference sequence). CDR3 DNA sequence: TGTGCCAGTCGAGAAGCGGGAGGGCCGTCAGAGACCCAGTACTTC. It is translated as CASREAGGPSETQYF.

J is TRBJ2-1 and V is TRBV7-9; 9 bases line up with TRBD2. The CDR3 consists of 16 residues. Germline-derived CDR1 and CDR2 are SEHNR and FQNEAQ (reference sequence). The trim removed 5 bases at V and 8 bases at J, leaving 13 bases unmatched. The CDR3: CASSEPAAGGRDEQFF. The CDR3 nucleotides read TGTGCCAGCAGCGAACCTGCTGCGGGAGGGCGCGATGAGCAGTTCTTC. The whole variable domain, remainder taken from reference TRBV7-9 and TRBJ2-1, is DTGVSQNPRHKITKRGQNVTFRCDPISEHNRLYWYRQTLGQGPEFLTYFQNEAQLEKSRLLSDRFSAERPKGSFSTLEIQRTEQGDSAMYLCASSEPAAGGRDEQFFGPGTRLTVL.

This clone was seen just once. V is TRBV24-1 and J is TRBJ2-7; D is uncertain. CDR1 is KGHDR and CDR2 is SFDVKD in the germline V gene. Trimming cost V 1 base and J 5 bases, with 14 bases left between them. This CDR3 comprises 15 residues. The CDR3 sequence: CATSDFNAGSHEQYF. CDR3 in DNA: TGTGCCACCAGTGATTTTAACGCCGGTTCCCACGAGCAGTACTTC.

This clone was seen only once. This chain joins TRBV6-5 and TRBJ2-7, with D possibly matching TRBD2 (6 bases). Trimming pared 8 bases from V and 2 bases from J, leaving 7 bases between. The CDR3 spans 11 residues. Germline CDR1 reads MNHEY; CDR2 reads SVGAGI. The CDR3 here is CASSGAYEQYF. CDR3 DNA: TGTGCCAGCTCGGGAGCCTACGAGCAGTACTTC.

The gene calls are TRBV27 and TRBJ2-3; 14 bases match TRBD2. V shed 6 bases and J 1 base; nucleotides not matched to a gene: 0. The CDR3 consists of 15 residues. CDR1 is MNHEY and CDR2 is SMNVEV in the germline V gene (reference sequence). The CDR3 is CASRGLAGGTDTQYF. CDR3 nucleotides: TGTGCCAGCAGGGGACTAGCGGGGGGCACAGATACGCAGTATTTT.

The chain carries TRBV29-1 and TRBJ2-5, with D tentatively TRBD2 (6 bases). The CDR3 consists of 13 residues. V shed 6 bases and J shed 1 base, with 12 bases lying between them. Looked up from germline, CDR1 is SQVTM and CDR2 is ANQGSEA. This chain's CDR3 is CSVLSGAQETQYF. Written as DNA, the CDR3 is TGCAGCGTCCTTAGCGGAGCCCAAGAGACCCAGTACTTC. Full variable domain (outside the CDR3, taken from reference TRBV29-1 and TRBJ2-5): SAVISQKPSRDICQRGTSLTIQCQVDSQVTMMFWYRQQPGQSLTLIATANQGSEATYESGFVIDKFPISRPNLTFSTLTVSNMSPEDSSIYLCSVLSGAQETQYFGPGTRLLVL.

CDR3 sequence reads: CASSLAADTQYF. For the CDR3, the DNA is TGTGCCAGCAGCTTAGCCGCAGATACGCAGTATTTT. The chain links TRBV7-6 to TRBJ2-3; D gene ambiguous. The germline V and J ends were trimmed by 0 bases and 4 bases, with 2 bases remaining between them. The CDR3 has 12 amino acids. Germline V gene data show CDR1 as SGHVS and CDR2 as FNYEAQ.

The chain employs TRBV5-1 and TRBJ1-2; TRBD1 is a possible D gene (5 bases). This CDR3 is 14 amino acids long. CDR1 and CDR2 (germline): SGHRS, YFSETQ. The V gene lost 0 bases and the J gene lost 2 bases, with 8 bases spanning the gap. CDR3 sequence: CASSLGQINYGYTF. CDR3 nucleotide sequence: TGCGCCAGCAGCTTGGGACAGATCAACTATGGCTACACCTTC.

The CDR3 sequence: CATSEPGNNEQFF. CDR3 nucleotides: TGTGCCACCAGTGAACCAGGGAACAATGAGCAGTTCTTC. The chain employs TRBV24-1 and TRBJ2-1; TRBD1 might be the D (5 bases). Trimming took 4 bases from V and 5 from J, leaving 8 bases between them. The CDR3 is made up of 13 amino acids. Germline V gene data show CDR1 as KGHDR and CDR2 as SFDVKD.

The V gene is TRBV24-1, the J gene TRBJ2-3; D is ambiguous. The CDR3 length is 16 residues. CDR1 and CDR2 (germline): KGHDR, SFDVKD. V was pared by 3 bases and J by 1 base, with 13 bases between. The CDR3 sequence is CATSDTRLDGTDTQYF. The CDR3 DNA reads TGTGCCACCAGTGATACCCGGCTAGATGGCACAGATACGCAGTATTTT.

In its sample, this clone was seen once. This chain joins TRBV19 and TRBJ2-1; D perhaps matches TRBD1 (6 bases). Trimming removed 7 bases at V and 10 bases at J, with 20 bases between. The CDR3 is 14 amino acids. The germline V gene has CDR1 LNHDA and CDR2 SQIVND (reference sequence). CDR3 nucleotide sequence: TGTGCCAGTAATCTCCGATCTCAGGGGTCCGAGCAGTTCTTC. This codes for CASNLRSQGSEQFF.